The 16 T cell receptor beta chains in this list originate from one sample, sequenced in a study of Siglec-9 on CD8 T cells in melanoma. The protocol was immunoSEQ multiplex PCR, while the TCRdb copy is restricted to in-frame clones and leaves out a portion. The sample gives some 37,000 clones, about 86% of which show up once; about 1.8% is in the top ten. The material sequenced was Siglec-9- CD8+ T cells sorted from blood. The receptors here all came from a human donor in good health.

The genes are TRBV6-5 and TRBJ2-5, with 10 nucleotides matching TRBD1. The CDR3 contains 15 residues. Trimming took 5 bases from V and 5 from J; bases not matched to a gene: 8. In germline, CDR1 is MNHEY, CDR2 SVGAGI. The CDR3 DNA follows: TGTGCCAGCAGTCACTGGACAGGGGGATCGGAGACCCAGTACTTC. This translates into CASSHWTGGSETQYF.

The chain uses TRBV14 and TRBJ1-2, with D unresolved. Per germline, CDR1 SGHDN and CDR2 FVKESK. Trimming left V 4 bases short and J 0 bases short, with 15 bases between. The CDR3 has 16 residues. This CDR3 is CASSLTPGVPNYGYTF. CDR3 sequence (DNA): TGTGCCAGCAGCCTGACCCCAGGAGTCCCTAACTATGGCTACACCTTC.

The V and J genes are TRBV7-9 and TRBJ2-7; the match to TRBD2 covers 7 bases. The ends lost 4 bases at V and 4 bases at J; junction bases unmatched: 10. This CDR3 region has 15 residues. CDR1 is SEHNR and CDR2 is FQNEAQ in the germline V gene (reference sequence). The CDR3 DNA reads TGTGCCAGCAGCTCCCCCTGGGGTAGCGGGTACGAGCAGTACTTC. Protein product: CASSSPWGSGYEQYF.

This clone was observed once. This chain links TRBV11-2 with TRBJ2-5, with D possibly being TRBD2 (6 bases). This CDR3 has 16 amino acids. Germline V gene sequence: CDR1 SGHAT, CDR2 FQNNGV. With 5 bases removed from V and 3 bases from J, the gap between germline ends came to 19 bases. The CDR3 spells CASSPRGIGHKETQYF. The CDR3 nucleotides read TGTGCCAGCAGCCCCCGGGGGATCGGACACAAAGAGACCCAGTACTTC.

The genes are TRBV2 and TRBJ2-7; D unresolved. The CDR3 length is 14 residues. The V and J ends lost 2 bases and 2 bases respectively, with 10 bases between them. The V gene's germline CDR1 is SNHLY and CDR2 FYNNEI. This CDR3 is CASSERSVTYEQYF. The CDR3 bases are TGTGCCAGCAGTGAAAGAAGCGTAACCTACGAGCAGTACTTC.

V and J are TRBV5-6 and TRBJ1-2; D is unclear. V gave up 4 bases and J gave up 0 bases, with 13 bases separating them. Germline loops: CDR1 SGHDT, CDR2 YYEEEE. CDR3 length: 15 residues. CDR3 nucleotide sequence: TGTGCCAGCAGCGTTTACTGGGATTCTAACTATGGCTACACCTTC. Translating it yields CASSVYWDSNYGYTF.

The CDR3 region is CASSFDGEEKLFF. CDR3 coding DNA: TGTGCCAGCAGCTTCGATGGAGAAGAAAAACTGTTTTTT. The chain couples TRBV7-8 to TRBJ1-4; D is ambiguous. Germline CDR1 and CDR2: SGHVS and FQNEAQ. This CDR3 comprises 13 residues. The germline V and J ends were trimmed by 3 bases and 8 bases, with 10 bases remaining between them.

The V call is TRBV7-9, the J call TRBJ1-4; TRBD1 might be the D (5 bases). V dropped 4 bases and J dropped 8 bases, with 11 bases sitting between them. CDR1 SEHNR and CDR2 FQNEAQ come from the germline V gene (reference sequence). The CDR3 length is 13 residues. CDR3 protein: CASSSTRGEKLFF. The DNA for the CDR3 is TGTGCCAGCAGCTCAACTCGGGGGGAAAAACTGTTTTTT.

The chain joins TRBV9 to TRBJ1-4, with 7 bases lining up with TRBD1. V lost 5 bases to trimming and J lost 0 bases; unmatched junction nucleotides: 4. CDR1 is SGDLS, CDR2 YYNGEE, per germline. This CDR3 is built from 15 residues. CDR3 in DNA: TGTGCCAGCAGTGAGACAGGGACAACTAATGAAAAACTGTTTTTT. Its protein product is CASSETGTTNEKLFF.

This chain links TRBV19 with TRBJ2-7; tentative D call: TRBD2 (5 bases). The CDR3 is made up of 14 amino acids. Looked up from germline, CDR1 is LNHDA and CDR2 is SQIVND (reference sequence). The ends were cut back, 5 bases at V and 0 bases at J, with 11 bases in the middle. The CDR3 DNA follows: TGTGCCAGTAGTCCCTCGGACTTCTCCTACGAGCAGTACTTC. It yields the protein CASSPSDFSYEQYF.

The V gene is TRBV21-1, the J gene TRBJ2-1. TRBV21-1 is a pseudogene segment. The CDR3 is made up of 11 amino acids. For the CDR3, the DNA is TGTGCCAGCAGAAGGGGAGATGAGCAGTTCTTC. It is translated as CASRRGDEQFF.

The rearrangement uses TRBV11-3 and TRBJ1-1; no clear D. CDR1 is SGHNT and CDR2 is YENEEA in the germline V gene. The CDR3 extends over 12 amino acids. Deletions cut 1 base from V and 5 bases from J, with 5 bases between. The CDR3 region has the DNA TGTGCCAGCAGCTTAGGTGCTACTGAAGCTTTCTTT. Its protein is CASSLGATEAFF.

V gene TRBV5-1 combines with J gene TRBJ2-2; possible D gene TRBD1, 6 bases. Germline values: CDR1 SGHRS, CDR2 YFSETQ. This CDR3 has 15 residues. V was shortened by 4 bases and J by 1 base, with 11 bases between the two germline ends. The CDR3 spells CASSPEDRNTGELFF. The DNA of the CDR3 is TGCGCCAGCAGCCCCGAGGACAGGAACACCGGGGAGCTGTTTTTT.

In its sample, this clone was seen once. The CDR3 protein is CASSLSDELAKNIQYF. CDR3 DNA sequence: TGCGCCAGCAGCTTAAGCGATGAACTAGCCAAAAACATTCAGTACTTC. V is TRBV5-1 and J is TRBJ2-4; no definite D call. The V gene lost 2 bases and the J gene lost 0 bases, with 12 bases spanning the gap. The CDR3 covers 16 residues. Germline loops: CDR1 SGHRS, CDR2 YFSETQ.

This rearrangement joins TRBV11-3 to TRBJ2-5; D is perhaps TRBD1 or TRBD2 (6 bases each). V was pared by 6 bases and J by 0 bases, with 20 bases between. The germline CDR1 and CDR2 sequences are SGHNT and YENEEA. The CDR3 runs to 17 residues. The CDR3 protein is CASSQWGARTDQETQYF. CDR3 sequence (DNA): TGTGCCAGCAGTCAGTGGGGGGCGCGGACGGACCAAGAGACCCAGTACTTC.

The chain carries TRBV27 and TRBJ1-2, with D hard to call. CDR1 is MNHEY, CDR2 SMNVEV, per germline (reference sequence). The V gene lost 0 bases and the J gene lost 6 bases, with 11 bases spanning the gap. This CDR3 is 14 amino acids long. CDR3 DNA: TGTGCCAGCAGTTTATCGCCAGGAATGGATGGCTACACCTTC. Translation gives CASSLSPGMDGYTF.